The clone carrying this T cell receptor beta chain was counted only a few times. The antigen is unknown. From germline, CDR1 is SGHTA and CDR2 FQGNSA. The CDR3 is 15 amino acids. V dropped 4 bases and J dropped 5; count of bases not matched to a gene: 3. Time point meaning: sample taken at primary tumor resection. The authors sequenced whole RNA from tumor, nontumor lung or frozen PBMC without sorting. A total of over 70 untreated early-stage non-small cell lung cancer patients served as donors. The data belong to a study of spatial heterogeneity in lung cancer. Overall study context: Detection of beta-chain sequences consistently exceeded that of alpha-chain sequences.

Each TCR cDNA molecule bore a unique molecular identifier. A single record per CDR3 protein comes from TCRdb applying MiXCR to the 5' RACE reads. The sample has just under 95,000 distinct CDR3 sequences, over 9.5% seen once; the top ten hold more than 40%. Study-level points and caveats: Ubiquitous, expanded tumor-derived TCRs were more frequently observed in blood at resection than at follow-up.

The origin of this receptor is a male donor with early-stage non-small cell lung cancer. V gene TRBV7-2 combines with J gene TRBJ2-1; TRBD2 agrees at 12 bases. The sample in question was PBMCs, obtained at surgery. The CDR3 protein is CASSSTSGGHNEQFF. The CDR3 DNA reads as TGTGCCAGCAGCTCGACTAGCGGGGGTCACAATGAGCAGTTCTTC. Based on the CDR3 plus reference TRBV7-2 and TRBJ2-1, the full variable domain is GAGVSQSPSNKVTEKGKDVELRCDPISGHTALYWYRQSLGQGLEFLIYFQGNSAPDKSGLPSDRFSAERTGGSVSTLTIQRTQQEDSAVYLCASSSTSGGHNEQFFGPGTRLTVL.